The next 9 T cell receptor beta chains were all read from a single sample in a study of technical replicates of blood from a few donors. Clones were read by immunoSEQ multiplex PCR, and TCRdb kept only the in-frame ones, dropping some. The table records 55,000 to 75,000 clones, around 87% of them present only once. Material for sequencing was PBMCs. Every receptor here comes from a human donor in good health. Some clones in this sample may be carry-over from other donors' samples.

This clone occurred many times. This sequence joins TRBV4-3 and TRBJ1-2, with TRBD1 matching over 8 bases. The CDR3 extends over 16 amino acids. The germline V gene has CDR1 LGHNA and CDR2 YSLEER. V gave up 0 bases and J gave up 10 bases; unmatched junction bases: 13. This CDR3 is CASSQDLFDRGRDYTF. The CDR3 DNA follows: TGCGCCAGCAGCCAAGATCTATTTGACAGGGGCCGCGACTACACCTTC.

This sequence joins TRBV5-5 and TRBJ1-6, with 7 bases fitting TRBD1. This CDR3 region has 17 residues. J lost 3 bases, V lost 8 bases, and 14 bases had no gene match. Germline-derived CDR1 and CDR2 are SGHKS and YYEKEE (reference sequence). The CDR3 loop is CASQTGIFQGYNSPLHF. The CDR3 coding sequence is TGTGCCAGTCAGACAGGGATCTTTCAGGGCTATAATTCACCCCTCCACTTT.

The chain carries TRBV5-6 and TRBJ1-2; D is ambiguous. The length of the CDR3 is 14 residues. V gave up 4 bases and J gave up 2 bases, with 12 bases separating them. Germline V CDR1 and CDR2: SGHDT, YYEEEE. CDR3 protein: CASSGGGGNYGYTF. CDR3 DNA sequence: TGTGCCAGCAGCGGCGGAGGAGGAAACTATGGCTACACCTTC.

CDR3 region: CASSRGLGSYEQYF. CDR3 bases: TGTGCCAGCAGCCGGGGCTTGGGCAGCTACGAGCAGTACTTC. This chain uses TRBV4-2 with TRBJ2-7, with a weak D call TRBD1 (5 bases). The length of the CDR3 is 14 residues. Per the germline V gene, CDR1 is LGHNA and CDR2 is YNFKEQ. The V end was cut by 4 bases, the J end by 3 bases, with 13 bases between.

V usage is TRBV5-6 and J usage is TRBJ2-3, with D tentatively TRBD2 (6 bases). The CDR3 extends over 19 amino acids. Trimming took off 1 base at V and 5 bases at J, with 26 bases between the two ends. Germline CDR1 reads SGHDT; CDR2 reads YYEEEE. The CDR3 coding sequence is TGTGCCAGCAGCTTGAATTACGGTAATGGGGAGGCCCGCCTAGATACGCAGTATTTT. Translating it yields CASSLNYGNGEARLDTQYF.

The chain carries TRBV7-6 and TRBJ2-2, with no clear D. The CDR3 is made up of 14 amino acids. Per the germline V gene, CDR1 is SGHVS and CDR2 is FNYEAQ. The V end lost 5 bases, the J end lost 2 bases, and 9 bases lay between the germline ends. Written as DNA, the CDR3 is TGTGCCAGCAGCCCTCCTAGAAACACCGGGGAGCTGTTTTTT. Amino acid sequence: CASSPPRNTGELFF.

V and J are TRBV4-2 and TRBJ2-7; 12 bases match TRBD2. After removal of 1 base from V and 0 bases from J, the junction contained 1 base not matched to a gene. Germline V lookup: CDR1 LGHNA, CDR2 YNFKEQ. This CDR3 contains 16 residues. CDR3 loop: CASSQAGLAGSYEQYF. In DNA, the CDR3 is TGTGCCAGCAGCCAAGCGGGACTAGCGGGCTCCTACGAGCAGTACTTC.

The chain recombines TRBV11-2 with TRBJ2-5, with 11 bases aligning to TRBD2. V lost 6 bases to trimming and J lost 4 bases; unmatched junction nucleotides: 13. Looked up from germline, CDR1 is SGHAT and CDR2 is FQNNGV. CDR3 length equals 17 residues. The CDR3 loop is CASSPYQTSGSRETQYF. The DNA for the CDR3 is TGTGCCAGCAGTCCTTACCAAACTAGCGGGAGTAGAGAGACCCAGTACTTC.

The V and J genes are TRBV5-1 and TRBJ2-1; D is ambiguous. Trimming stripped 0 bases from V and 0 bases from J, with 10 bases between. This CDR3 has 16 residues. Germline loops: CDR1 SGHRS, CDR2 YFSETQ. The CDR3 protein is CASSLDLWSSYNEQFF. The CDR3 region has the DNA TGCGCCAGCAGCTTGGATCTGTGGAGCTCCTACAATGAGCAGTTCTTC.